A single sample is the source of the 8 T cell receptor beta chains below, sequenced in a study of T cells after posttransplantation cyclophosphamide. Treatment was busulfan-fludarabine conditioning, a marrow graft, and cyclophosphamide on days +3 and +4. Data came from immunoSEQ multiplex PCR; TCRdb stores just in-frame clones and leaves some out. The sample offers about 10,000 clones and no singletons, the top ten holding roughly 3.4%. Source: PBMCs, taken approximately 330 days after allogeneic stem cell transplant with posttransplant cyclophosphamide. Source of these receptors: a male patient aged 45 to 59 who received an allogeneic stem cell transplant from a related donor and was CMV-positive. Some T cells may be provided by the graft donor.

This clone was detected many times. This sequence joins TRBV21-1 and TRBJ2-3; whether TRBD2, the table's D call, matches the DNA was not checked. TRBV21-1 constitutes a pseudogene. The CDR3 extends over 14 amino acids. CDR3 sequence: CASQMGGSTDTQYF. The CDR3 DNA reads as TGTGCCAGCCAGATGGGGGGGAGCACAGATACGCAGTATTTT.

This clone has at least ten counts. This chain joins TRBV5-1 and TRBJ1-2, with D hard to call. In germline, CDR1 is SGHRS, CDR2 YFSETQ. Trimming shortened V by 0 bases and J by 4 bases, and 13 bases separated the two germline ends. This CDR3 region has 15 residues. Here the CDR3 reads CASSLGQQEGYGYTF. The CDR3 bases are TGCGCCAGCAGCTTGGGCCAGCAGGAAGGCTATGGCTACACCTTC.

This clone was seen repeatedly, ten times or more. The chain has TRBV5-4 and TRBJ2-5; D is unresolved. CDR3 length: 13 residues. V lost 0 bases to trimming and J lost 2 bases, with 5 bases between them. CDR1 and CDR2 (germline): SGHNT, YYREEE (reference sequence). The CDR3 DNA reads TGTGCCAGCAGCTTGGACAGTCAAGAGACCCAGTACTTC. This translates into CASSLDSQETQYF.

Ten or more counts support this clone. The chain recombines TRBV9 with TRBJ2-1, with 9 bases identical to TRBD2. The junction had 15 bases not matched to a gene; V was cut back by 0 bases and J by 8 bases. CDR3 length equals 18 residues. In germline, CDR1 is SGDLS, CDR2 YYNGEE. Here the CDR3 reads CASSVGTLRSGSSDEQFF. CDR3 sequence (DNA): TGTGCCAGCAGCGTAGGAACCCTACGTAGCGGGAGTAGCGATGAGCAGTTCTTC. Filled out from reference TRBV9 and TRBJ2-1, the complete variable domain reads DSGVTQTPKHLITATGQRVTLRCSPRSGDLSVYWYQQSLDQGLQFLIQYYNGEERAKGNILERFSAQQFPDLHSELNLSSLELGDSALYFCASSVGTLRSGSSDEQFFGPGTRLTVL.

This clone occurred a few times. This chain links TRBV2 with TRBJ2-3, with 10 bases matching TRBD2. Germline V gives CDR1 SNHLY, CDR2 FYNNEI. Trimming cost V 4 bases and J 5 bases; bases outside gene matches: 6. The CDR3 extends over 15 amino acids. The CDR3 DNA sequence: TGTGCCAGCAGTGTCCTAGCGGGGGCCGGAGATACGCAGTATTTT. Its translation: CASSVLAGAGDTQYF.

In this sample, this clone turned up many times. The chain recombines TRBV7-2 with TRBJ2-1, with a weak D call TRBD2 (5 bases). This CDR3 has 13 residues. The germline V gene encodes CDR1 SGHTA and CDR2 FQGNSA. The germline V and J ends were trimmed by 0 bases and 13 bases, with 13 bases remaining between them. The CDR3 sequence: CASSLAYSGQQFF. The CDR3 DNA is TGTGCCAGCAGCTTAGCGTACAGCGGTCAACAGTTCTTC.

Judged by abundance, this clone is medium-sized. The rearrangement uses TRBV4-1 and TRBJ1-1; D is unresolved. The germline V gene has CDR1 MGHRA and CDR2 YSYEKL. Trimming removed 1 base from V and 6 bases from J, with 24 bases in between. This CDR3 has 18 residues. DNA for the CDR3: TGCGCCAGCAGCCAAGTTACGGGTACCAGAGAAAGGCAGTCTGAAGCTTTCTTT. Amino acids: CASSQVTGTRERQSEAFF.

This clone was found many times. V usage is TRBV28 and J usage is TRBJ2-5; 7 nucleotides agree with TRBD1. Germline V lookup: CDR1 MDHEN, CDR2 SYDVKM. The J segment lost 1 base and the V segment lost 2 bases, leaving 4 bases of the junction unmatched. CDR3 size: 15 residues. DNA of the CDR3: TGTGCCAGCAGTTTACCACAGGGGCCCCAAGAGACCCAGTACTTC. Translation gives CASSLPQGPQETQYF.